A single sample gave rise to the 31 T cell receptor beta chains below, sequenced in a study of blood T cell repertoires in COVID-19. The data were produced by immunoSEQ multiplex PCR, yet TCRdb's version contains in-frame clones alone and is incomplete. The table lists under 350,000 clones, 75% to 90% of them singletons, with approximately 10% in the top ten. The sample comprised peripheral blood. Source of these receptors: a woman between 65 and 79 years old with acute or convalescent COVID-19.

This rearrangement joins TRBV14 to TRBJ1-2; weak D call: TRBD1 (5 bases). Germline-derived CDR1 and CDR2 are SGHDN and FVKESK. The V gene lost 0 bases and the J gene lost 8 bases, with 10 bases spanning the gap. The CDR3 is 13 residues long. DNA for the CDR3: TGTGCCAGCAGCCAAGATGCCTGGGGCGGCTACACCTTC. Its protein product is CASSQDAWGGYTF.

The gene calls are TRBV5-1 and TRBJ1-2, with a tentative D call TRBD1 (6 bases). CDR3 length: 15 amino acids. The V gene lost 3 bases and the J gene lost 7 bases, with 19 bases spanning the gap. Germline V gene lookup returns CDR1 SGHRS and CDR2 YFSETQ. CDR3 protein: CASSYPQGGGPGYTF. CDR3 bases: TGCGCCAGCAGCTATCCACAGGGAGGGGGGCCTGGCTACACCTTC.

Of note for this clone: Distinct nucleotide sequences in the sample also encode this CDR3. V is TRBV12-3 or TRBV12-4 and J is TRBJ1-1; D is undetermined. V was shortened by 0 bases and J by 2 bases, with 4 bases between the two germline ends. This CDR3 has 13 residues. CDR3: CASSLAANTEAFF. DNA of the CDR3: TGTGCCAGCAGTTTAGCGGCAAACACTGAAGCTTTCTTT.

The V and J genes are TRBV5-1 and TRBJ2-3, with 11 bases fitting TRBD2. The ends lost 4 bases at V and 2 bases at J; junction bases unmatched: 6. Germline V gives CDR1 SGHRS, CDR2 YFSETQ. The CDR3 is 16 residues long. DNA of the CDR3: TGCGCCAGCAGCGGTCTAGCGGGGGGACTCACAGATACGCAGTATTTT. Its protein product is CASSGLAGGLTDTQYF. The full variable domain, with the rest looked up from reference TRBV5-1 and TRBJ2-3, is KAGVTQTPRYLIKTRGQQVTLSCSPISGHRSVSWYQQTPGQGLQFLFEYFSETQRNKGNFPGRFSGRQFSNSRSEMNVSTLELGDSALYLCASSGLAGGLTDTQYFGPGTRLTVL.

This rearrangement joins TRBV7-7 to TRBJ1-3; weak D call: TRBD1 (5 bases). This CDR3 region has 14 residues. Trimming took off 5 bases at V and 7 bases at J, with 15 bases between the two ends. CDR1 and CDR2 from the germline V gene are SSHAT and FNYEAQ (reference sequence). CDR3 amino acids: CASSISSGSNTIYF. The CDR3 nucleotides are TGTGCCAGCAGCATTAGCTCAGGGTCTAACACCATATATTTT. The full variable domain, in which reference TRBV7-7 and TRBJ1-3 provide the parts outside the CDR3, is GAGVSQSPRYKVTKRGQDVTLRCDPISSHATLYWYQQALGQGPEFLTYFNYEAQPDKSGLPSDRFSAERPEGSISTLTIQRTEQRDSAMYRCASSISSGSNTIYFGEGSWLTVV.

The chain joins TRBV15 to TRBJ2-3; no firm D call. CDR3 length equals 15 residues. From germline, CDR1 is LNHNV and CDR2 YYDKDF (reference sequence). Trimming removed 0 bases from V and 0 bases from J, with 7 bases in between. CDR3 protein: CATSRDPTSTDTQYF. The CDR3 DNA is TGTGCCACCAGCAGAGACCCCACTAGCACAGATACGCAGTATTTT.

The chain employs TRBV30 and TRBJ1-2; D might be TRBD1 (5 bases). The CDR3 spans 13 residues. Germline lookup yields CDR1 GTSNPN and CDR2 SVGIG (reference sequence). V lost 4 bases, J lost 7 bases, and 16 bases lay in between. CDR3 in amino acids: CAWTMSGARGYTF. The CDR3 bases are TGTGCCTGGACAATGAGTGGGGCGCGTGGCTACACCTTC.

The CDR3 protein is CASSLLAGASWGDGYTF. CDR3 bases: TGCGCCAGCAGCTTGTTGGCAGGGGCCTCCTGGGGTGATGGCTACACCTTC. The V and J genes are TRBV5-1 and TRBJ1-2, with TRBD1 as a possible D gene (6 bases). This CDR3 comprises 17 residues. Germline V gives CDR1 SGHRS, CDR2 YFSETQ. V was clipped by 1 base and J by 6 bases, with 22 bases between them. The variable domain in full, completed from reference TRBV5-1 and TRBJ1-2, reads KAGVTQTPRYLIKTRGQQVTLSCSPISGHRSVSWYQQTPGQGLQFLFEYFSETQRNKGNFPGRFSGRQFSNSRSEMNVSTLELGDSALYLCASSLLAGASWGDGYTFGSGTRLTVV.

This chain connects TRBV2 to TRBJ2-2; perhaps TRBD2 as D (5 bases). This CDR3 spans 14 amino acids. Trimming cost V 6 bases and J 3 bases, with 11 bases left between them. The V gene's germline CDR1 is SNHLY and CDR2 FYNNEI. CDR3: CASRERAYTGELFF. Here the CDR3 DNA reads TGTGCCAGCAGGGAGAGGGCTTACACCGGGGAGCTGTTTTTT.

The chain carries TRBV5-1 and TRBJ1-1; possible D gene TRBD1, 6 bases. Germline lookup yields CDR1 SGHRS and CDR2 YFSETQ. V dropped 1 base and J dropped 2 bases, with 12 bases sitting between them. This CDR3 region has 15 residues. The CDR3: CASSLSTRGNTEAFF. Here the CDR3 DNA reads TGCGCCAGCAGCTTGTCGACCAGGGGCAACACTGAAGCTTTCTTT.

A few counts support this clone. V usage is TRBV4-2 and J usage is TRBJ1-6; no clear D gene. This CDR3 is built from 15 residues. V was cut by 1 base and J by 5 bases, with 9 bases left in between. CDR1 is LGHNA and CDR2 is YNFKEQ in the germline V gene. The CDR3 coding sequence is TGTGCCAGCAGCCAAGGTCAGAACGATAATTCACCCCTCCACTTT. Encoded protein: CASSQGQNDNSPLHF.

This clone was found once. The chain employs TRBV7-9 and TRBJ1-2; D gene ambiguous. Trimming stripped 5 bases from V and 8 bases from J, with 15 bases between. The CDR3 length is 13 residues. Germline CDR1 reads SEHNR; CDR2 reads FQNEAQ (reference sequence). The CDR3 DNA follows: TGTGCCAGCAGCGCCCAGAGGGCGGAAGGCTACACCTTC. Translating gives CASSAQRAEGYTF.

The chain recombines TRBV6-5 with TRBJ2-5; possibly TRBD2 for D (5 bases). The CDR3 consists of 13 residues. The germline V gene has CDR1 MNHEY and CDR2 SVGAGI. With 7 bases removed from V and 1 base from J, the gap between germline ends came to 10 bases. Here the CDR3 reads CASKRATQETQYF. The CDR3 region has the DNA TGTGCCAGCAAGAGGGCCACCCAAGAGACCCAGTACTTC.

This clone was seen only a few times. The V and J genes are TRBV4-1 and TRBJ1-2; D ambiguous. Trimming took off 4 bases at V and 4 bases at J, with 16 bases between the two ends. The CDR3 length is 15 residues. Germline CDR1 is MGHRA and CDR2 is YSYEKL. The CDR3 DNA sequence: TGCGCCAGCAGCCGGGTTGCAGGAAACTTCTATGGCTACACCTTC. Its protein product is CASSRVAGNFYGYTF.

V gene TRBV11-2 combines with J gene TRBJ1-2; 9 positions agree with TRBD1. The CDR3 extends over 13 amino acids. V was pared by 5 bases and J by 8 bases, with 6 bases of the junction left unmatched. Germline V gene data show CDR1 as SGHAT and CDR2 as FQNNGV. CDR3 in amino acids: CASSRTGALGYTF. The CDR3 nucleotides read TGTGCCAGCAGCAGGACAGGGGCCCTAGGCTACACCTTC. Drawing the rest from reference TRBV11-2 and TRBJ1-2, the complete variable domain is EAGVAQSPRYKIIEKRQSVAFWCNPISGHATLYWYQQILGQGPKLLIQFQNNGVVDDSQLPKDRFSAERLKGVDSTLKIQPAKLEDSAVYLCASSRTGALGYTFGSGTRLTVV.

The V and J genes are TRBV14 and TRBJ2-4, with D possibly matching TRBD1 (6 bases). The CDR3 totals 19 residues. Trimming removed 1 base at V and 2 bases at J, with 21 bases between. Germline CDR1 SGHDN, CDR2 FVKESK. The DNA of the CDR3 is TGTGCCAGCAGCCAAGTTTTTAGGAGTTTCGGACAGCCCAAAAACATTCAGTACTTC. The encoded protein is CASSQVFRSFGQPKNIQYF.

Only a few counts were recorded for this clone. The chain is built from TRBV7-9 and TRBJ2-4; perhaps TRBD1 as D (6 bases). With 5 bases removed from V and 8 bases from J, the gap between germline ends came to 16 bases. Germline CDR1 reads SEHNR; CDR2 reads FQNEAQ (reference sequence). The CDR3 extends over 14 amino acids. The CDR3 sequence: CASSLLQGIDIQYF. As DNA, the CDR3 is TGTGCCAGCAGCCTACTACAGGGTATCGACATTCAGTACTTC. Combining the CDR3 with reference TRBV7-9 and TRBJ2-4 gives the whole variable domain DTGVSQNPRHKITKRGQNVTFRCDPISEHNRLYWYRQTLGQGPEFLTYFQNEAQLEKSRLLSDRFSAERPKGSFSTLEIQRTEQGDSAMYLCASSLLQGIDIQYFGAGTRLSVL.

The chain combines TRBV2 with TRBJ2-1, with 7 bases aligning to TRBD1. This CDR3 is 16 amino acids long. Germline values: CDR1 SNHLY, CDR2 FYNNEI. The junction had 8 bases not matched to a gene; V was cut back by 6 bases and J by 0 bases. The CDR3 nucleotides read TGTGCCAGCAGCGAGACAGGGAAGGGCTCCTACAATGAGCAGTTCTTC. Its protein product is CASSETGKGSYNEQFF.

The rearrangement links TRBV13 to TRBJ1-1; D call uncertain. In germline, CDR1 is PRHDT, CDR2 FYEKMQ (reference sequence). The V gene lost 5 bases and the J gene lost 1 base, with 14 bases spanning the gap. CDR3 size: 15 residues. In DNA, the CDR3 is TGTGCCAGCAGCCCCCAACTACGAGGGAACACTGAAGCTTTCTTT. It encodes CASSPQLRGNTEAFF. The whole variable domain, remainder taken from reference TRBV13 and TRBJ1-1, is AAGVIQSPRHLIKEKRETATLKCYPIPRHDTVYWYQQGPGQDPQFLISFYEKMQSDKGSIPDRFSAQQFSDYHSELNMSSLELGDSALYFCASSPQLRGNTEAFFGQGTRLTVV.

The chain employs TRBV6-5 and TRBJ1-6; perhaps TRBD1 as D (5 bases). Germline CDR1 MNHEY, CDR2 SVGAGI. V was trimmed by 3 bases and J by 10 bases, leaving 13 bases between them. The length of the CDR3 is 14 residues. CDR3 loop: CASSYSGVGSPLHF. The DNA of the CDR3 is TGTGCCAGCAGTTATTCGGGGGTAGGGTCACCCCTCCACTTT.

V and J are TRBV18 and TRBJ2-7, with D perhaps matching TRBD1 (6 bases). The V end lost 4 bases, the J end lost 0 bases, and 16 bases lay between the germline ends. This CDR3 is 16 amino acids long. The germline V gene encodes CDR1 KGHSH and CDR2 LQKENI. CDR3 in DNA: TGTGCCAGCTCACGACAGGTCGGTGCAAGCTCCTACGAGCAGTACTTC. This gives the protein CASSRQVGASSYEQYF.

Only a few counts were recorded for this clone. This sequence joins TRBV28 and TRBJ1-1; D gene ambiguous. Germline-derived CDR1 and CDR2 are MDHEN and SYDVKM. With 3 bases removed from V and 14 bases from J, the gap between germline ends came to 22 bases. The CDR3 extends over 14 amino acids. The CDR3 loop is CASSFGIPDRSGFF. In DNA form, the CDR3 reads TGTGCCAGCAGTTTCGGGATCCCGGACCGCTCTGGCTTCTTT.

This chain connects TRBV7-9 to TRBJ1-1, with D unresolved. The CDR3 extends over 13 amino acids. Trimming took 11 bases from V and 4 from J, leaving 17 bases between them. CDR1 is SEHNR and CDR2 is FQNEAQ in the germline V gene (reference sequence). CDR3 amino acids: CAGLYMTGTEAFF. The CDR3 coding sequence is TGTGCCGGACTTTACATGACCGGCACTGAAGCTTTCTTT.

The rearrangement uses TRBV5-4 and TRBJ1-1; no firm D call. Germline V gene data show CDR1 as SGHNT and CDR2 as YYREEE (reference sequence). This CDR3 is 16 amino acids long. V was trimmed by 0 bases and J by 2 bases, leaving 14 bases between them. For the CDR3, the DNA is TGTGCCAGCAGCTTGGACTGGGCAGACACAAACACTGAAGCTTTCTTT. Amino acid sequence: CASSLDWADTNTEAFF. The whole variable domain, filled in from reference TRBV5-4 and TRBJ1-1, reads ETGVTQSPTHLIKTRGQQVTLRCSSQSGHNTVSWYQQALGQGPQFIFQYYREEENGRGNFPPRFSGLQFPNYSSELNVNALELDDSALYLCASSLDWADTNTEAFFGQGTRLTVV.

The chain joins TRBV2 to TRBJ2-1; D uncertain. V gave up 2 bases and J gave up 10 bases, with 6 bases separating them. The CDR3 sequence is 11 residues long. Germline CDR1 is SNHLY and CDR2 is FYNNEI. CDR3 DNA: TGTGCCAGCAGTGAATCCAGGGAGCAGTTCTTC. Translated: CASSESREQFF.

This chain joins TRBV15 and TRBJ2-1; 7 bases are a match to TRBD1. This CDR3 comprises 17 residues. V lost 6 bases, J lost 1 base, and 12 bases stayed unmatched. Per the germline V gene, CDR1 is LNHNV and CDR2 is YYDKDF (reference sequence). CDR3 residues: CATRGLYRGGSYNEQFF. The CDR3, as DNA: TGTGCCACCAGAGGGTTATACAGGGGTGGGTCCTACAATGAGCAGTTCTTC. The full variable domain, in which reference TRBV15 and TRBJ2-1 provide the parts outside the CDR3, is DAMVIQNPRYQVTQFGKPVTLSCSQTLNHNVMYWYQQKSSQAPKLLFHYYDKDFNNEADTPDNFQSRRPNTSFCFLDIRSPGLGDTAMYLCATRGLYRGGSYNEQFFGPGTRLTVL.

The V call is TRBV3-1 (or the pseudogene TRBV3-2), the J call TRBJ2-7, with TRBD2 identical over 7 bases. V gave up 4 bases and J gave up 0 bases; unmatched junction bases: 6. This CDR3 spans 15 amino acids. Germline loops: CDR1 LGHDT, CDR2 YNNKEL (reference sequence). The CDR3 region is CASSRSRGSSYEQYF. Written as DNA, the CDR3 is TGTGCCAGCAGCCGCTCGCGGGGGAGCTCCTACGAGCAGTACTTC.

The V and J genes are TRBV19 and TRBJ2-1, with TRBD2 matching 8 bases. CDR1 and CDR2 from the germline V gene are LNHDA and SQIVND (reference sequence). This CDR3 contains 14 residues. V lost 4 bases to trimming and J lost 7 bases; unmatched junction nucleotides: 6. DNA of the CDR3: TGTGCCAGTAGTAGTAGGACTAGCTCAAATGAGCAGTTCTTC. Translation: CASSSRTSSNEQFF.

J is TRBJ2-7 and V is TRBV30; TRBD1 matches 9 bases. The V gene end was trimmed by 2 bases and the J gene end by 10 bases; junction bases not matched to a gene: 15. The germline gives CDR1 GTSNPN, CDR2 SVGIG (reference sequence). This CDR3 has 15 residues. CDR3 in amino acids: CAWSFSPRTGAEQYF. As DNA, the CDR3 is TGTGCCTGGAGTTTCTCGCCCCGGACAGGGGCGGAACAGTACTTC.

The chain has TRBV27 and TRBJ2-1; 11 bases agree with TRBD2. Trimming took 5 bases from V and 9 from J; bases not matched to a gene: 6. The length of the CDR3 is 14 residues. The germline gives CDR1 MNHEY, CDR2 SMNVEV (reference sequence). This chain's CDR3 is CASSDSGGAGEQFF. The CDR3 DNA sequence: TGTGCCAGCAGTGATAGCGGGGGGGCTGGTGAGCAGTTCTTC.

V gene TRBV5-6 combines with J gene TRBJ2-7; the match to TRBD2 covers 7 bases. Trimming took 4 bases from V and 2 from J; bases not matched to a gene: 12. This CDR3 is built from 16 residues. Germline CDR1 and CDR2: SGHDT and YYEEEE. CDR3 amino acids: CASSGTLRSGTYEQYF. The CDR3 bases are TGTGCCAGCAGCGGGACCTTGAGGAGCGGGACCTACGAGCAGTACTTC.